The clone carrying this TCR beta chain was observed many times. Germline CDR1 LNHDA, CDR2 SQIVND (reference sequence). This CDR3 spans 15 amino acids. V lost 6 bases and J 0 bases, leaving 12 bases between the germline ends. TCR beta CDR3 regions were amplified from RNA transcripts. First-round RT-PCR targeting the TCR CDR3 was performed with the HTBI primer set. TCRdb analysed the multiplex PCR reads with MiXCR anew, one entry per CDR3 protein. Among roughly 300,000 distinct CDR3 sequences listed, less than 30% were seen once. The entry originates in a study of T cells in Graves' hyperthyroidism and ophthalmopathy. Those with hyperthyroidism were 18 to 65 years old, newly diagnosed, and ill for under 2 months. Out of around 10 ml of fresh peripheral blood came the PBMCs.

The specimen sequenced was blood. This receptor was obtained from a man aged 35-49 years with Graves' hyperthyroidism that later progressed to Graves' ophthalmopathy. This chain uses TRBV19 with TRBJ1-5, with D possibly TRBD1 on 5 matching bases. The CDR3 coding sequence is TGTGCCAGTAGGACGACAGACTATAGCAATCAGCCCCAGCATTTT. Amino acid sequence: CASRTTDYSNQPQHF.